This TCR beta chain was sequenced during a study of control samples from healthy donors and cancer patients. The CDR3 is 16 residues long. V lost 0 bases and J lost 8, with 20 bases in between. Germline values: CDR1 SGHDT, CDR2 YYEEEE. Clones were read by immunoSEQ multiplex PCR, and TCRdb kept only the in-frame ones, dropping some. This sample has about 89,000 clones, with approximately 81% found just once. The sequence came from a woman in her 40s in good health. The chain combines TRBV5-6 with TRBJ1-2; D possibly corresponds to TRBD1 (5 bases). Sequencing was performed on blood. The CDR3: CASSLVPGEGQGGYTF. DNA for the CDR3: TGTGCCAGCAGCTTGGTTCCGGGGGAGGGCCAAGGCGGCTACACCTTC.